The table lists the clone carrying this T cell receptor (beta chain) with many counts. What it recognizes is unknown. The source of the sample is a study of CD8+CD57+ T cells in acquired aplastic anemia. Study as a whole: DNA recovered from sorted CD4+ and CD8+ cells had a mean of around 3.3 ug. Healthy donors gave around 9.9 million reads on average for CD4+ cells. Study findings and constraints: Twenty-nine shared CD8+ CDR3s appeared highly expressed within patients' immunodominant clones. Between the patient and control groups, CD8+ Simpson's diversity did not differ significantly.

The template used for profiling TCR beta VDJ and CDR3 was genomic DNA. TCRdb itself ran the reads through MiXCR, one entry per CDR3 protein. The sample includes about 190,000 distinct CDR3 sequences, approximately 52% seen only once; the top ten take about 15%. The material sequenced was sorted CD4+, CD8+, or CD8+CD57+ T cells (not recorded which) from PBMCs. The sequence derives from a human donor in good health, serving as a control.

CDR3 DNA sequence: TGTGCCAGTAGTATTGGGGGGGTGGAGAATTCACCCCTCCACTTT. Translating gives CASSIGGVENSPLHF. The gene calls are TRBV19 and TRBJ1-6, with a weak D call TRBD1 (5 bases). Germline lookup yields CDR1 LNHDA and CDR2 SQIVND (reference sequence). The CDR3 covers 15 residues. Trimming pared 3 bases from V and 7 bases from J, leaving 13 bases between.